Each of the 27 T cell receptor beta chains below was sequenced from the same sample in a study of blood T cell repertoires in COVID-19 (dated by TCRdb to about 2020). Libraries were made using the immunoSEQ multiplex PCR assay. TCRdb holds this immuneACCESS table with in-frame rearrangements only. Some clones are missing; in checked studies, unresolved V genes explain under half, and the rest has no known cause. The sample includes 210,000 or so clones, with roughly 85% observed a single time. The top ten hold more than 4.5% of the sample. What was sequenced was peripheral blood. These receptors were obtained from a man aged 50-59 years with COVID-19, enrolled during active disease.

The chain employs TRBV5-1 and TRBJ1-2, with D perhaps matching TRBD1 (5 bases). Trimming took 4 bases from V and 8 from J, leaving 15 bases between them. CDR3 length: 13 residues. The germline CDR1 and CDR2 sequences are SGHRS and YFSETQ. CDR3 loop: CASSTDSLGGYTF. The CDR3 DNA is TGCGCCAGCAGCACAGACAGTCTAGGCGGCTACACCTTC.

The CDR3 is CASSRTSGVGNNEQFF. The CDR3 DNA follows: TGCGCCAGCAGCCGGACTAGCGGGGTAGGGAACAATGAGCAGTTCTTC. The V and J genes are TRBV5-1 and TRBJ2-1, with TRBD2 identical over 12 bases. CDR1 SGHRS and CDR2 YFSETQ come from the germline V gene. The CDR3 has 16 amino acids. Losses at the gene ends were 4 bases for V and 5 bases for J; bases not matched to a gene: 7.

CDR3 in DNA: TGTGCCAGCAACCGGGGGGGGGACTATGGCTACACCTTC. It encodes CASNRGGDYGYTF. The V gene is TRBV6-5, the J gene TRBJ1-2; D might be TRBD1 (5 bases). The CDR3 is 13 residues long. Germline CDR1 and CDR2: MNHEY and SVGAGI. The germline V and J ends were trimmed by 7 bases and 3 bases, with 12 bases remaining between them.

The V and J genes are TRBV24-1 and TRBJ1-2; 7 bases line up with TRBD1. J lost 4 bases, V lost 5 bases, and 3 bases had no gene match. The CDR3 runs 13 residues. Germline V gene sequence: CDR1 KGHDR, CDR2 SFDVKD. The CDR3 bases are TGTGCCACCAGTGGGGCAGGGGGCTATGGCTACACCTTC. Its protein product is CATSGAGGYGYTF.

This chain links TRBV19 with TRBJ1-6; TRBD1 matches at 10 bases. The CDR3 runs to 16 residues. V lost 0 bases and J lost 16; bases outside the gene matches: 12. Germline CDR1 LNHDA, CDR2 SQIVND (reference sequence). The CDR3 DNA follows: TGTGCCAGTAGTATAGAATGGCGGGACAGGGGTTCCTGGCTCCACTTT. Encoded protein: CASSIEWRDRGSWLHF.

The rearrangement joins TRBV6-5 to TRBJ2-3, with TRBD2 matching over 8 bases. The CDR3 is made up of 12 amino acids. Losses at the gene ends were 4 bases for V and 13 bases for J; bases not matched to a gene: 7. CDR1 and CDR2 from the germline V gene are MNHEY and SVGAGI. The CDR3 nucleotides read TGTGCCAGCAGTTCAGAGCGGGGGCCGAAGTATTTT. It encodes CASSSERGPKYF.

The chain joins TRBV9 to TRBJ2-7; 7 bases agree with TRBD1. CDR3 size: 15 residues. Germline CDR1 and CDR2: SGDLS and YYNGEE. The ends lost 4 bases at V and 4 bases at J; junction bases unmatched: 11. The CDR3 nucleotides are TGTGCCAGCAGCCCCGGGACAGAGGTTTGGTACGAGCAGTACTTC. Translated: CASSPGTEVWYEQYF. Together with reference TRBV9 and TRBJ2-7, the CDR3 gives the full variable domain: DSGVTQTPKHLITATGQRVTLRCSPRSGDLSVYWYQQSLDQGLQFLIQYYNGEERAKGNILERFSAQQFPDLHSELNLSSLELGDSALYFCASSPGTEVWYEQYFGPGTRLTVT.

J is TRBJ1-5 and V is TRBV27; 8 nucleotides agree with TRBD1. V was pared by 3 bases and J by 7 bases, with 2 bases of the junction left unmatched. This CDR3 has 13 residues. Looked up from germline, CDR1 is MNHEY and CDR2 is SMNVEV (reference sequence). CDR3 DNA: TGTGCCAGCAGTTTGGACAGGGACCAGCCCCAGCATTTT. It encodes CASSLDRDQPQHF.

This rearrangement joins TRBV5-1 to TRBJ1-2, with D possibly being TRBD1 (6 bases). The V end was cut by 2 bases, the J end by 4 bases, with 18 bases between. The CDR3 runs 16 residues. Germline V gene data show CDR1 as SGHRS and CDR2 as YFSETQ. The CDR3 sequence is CASSFEAGGRGYGYTF. Here the CDR3 DNA reads TGCGCCAGCAGCTTCGAGGCTGGGGGCAGGGGCTATGGCTACACCTTC.

The V call is TRBV12-3 or TRBV12-4, the J call TRBJ2-7; TRBD1 might be the D (6 bases). The V and J ends lost 6 bases and 7 bases respectively, with 13 bases between them. The CDR3 is 12 amino acids. The DNA for the CDR3 is TGTGCCAGCAGGGCCAGGGGTTGGGAGCAGTACTTC. Translation: CASRARGWEQYF.

This clone was observed a few times. The chain is built from TRBV20-1 and TRBJ1-1; D not certain. With 3 bases removed from V and 4 bases from J, the gap between germline ends came to 18 bases. CDR3 length equals 15 residues. The V gene's germline CDR1 is DFQATT and CDR2 SNEGSKA (reference sequence). CDR3 loop: CSASSQVQAITEAFF. In nucleotides, the CDR3 is TGCAGTGCTAGTAGTCAGGTCCAGGCTATCACTGAAGCTTTCTTT.

This clone appeared a single time. The gene calls are TRBV9 and TRBJ2-5; D remains ambiguous. From germline, CDR1 is SGDLS and CDR2 YYNGEE. The CDR3 is made up of 16 amino acids. Trimming cost V 1 base and J 2 bases, with 15 bases left between them. CDR3: CASSVSSTRSQETQYF. The CDR3 nucleotides read TGTGCCAGCAGCGTAAGCTCCACCCGGTCTCAAGAGACCCAGTACTTC.

The chain has TRBV18 and TRBJ1-1; 7 bases are a match to TRBD1. The junction had 9 bases not matched to a gene; V was cut back by 2 bases and J by 6 bases. This CDR3 comprises 15 residues. The V gene's germline CDR1 is KGHSH and CDR2 LQKENI. CDR3 DNA: TGTGCCAGCTCACCAATCGGACAGGCTGGGGCTGAAGCTTTCTTT. As protein: CASSPIGQAGAEAFF.

The V and J genes are TRBV18 and TRBJ2-7; the D is unclear. The V end was cut by 2 bases, the J end by 2 bases, with 10 bases between. CDR1 is KGHSH, CDR2 LQKENI, per germline. The CDR3 runs to 14 residues. The CDR3: CASSPNPGTYEQYF. Here the CDR3 DNA reads TGTGCCAGCTCACCAAACCCAGGAACCTACGAGCAGTACTTC.

The J gene is TRBJ2-1, the V gene TRBV30; 8 bases map to TRBD1. The germline V gene encodes CDR1 GTSNPN and CDR2 SVGIG (reference sequence). The CDR3 is made up of 16 amino acids. The ends lost 1 base at V and 4 bases at J; junction bases unmatched: 9. For the CDR3, the DNA is TGTGCCTGGAGTGATCCCCTCCGGGACAGGTACAATGAGCAGTTCTTC. Translation gives CAWSDPLRDRYNEQFF.

The chain links TRBV29-1 to TRBJ2-5; a weak D match, TRBD2 (5 bases). The CDR3 runs to 12 residues. Per germline, CDR1 SQVTM and CDR2 ANQGSEA. Between the trimmed V and J ends, which lost 2 bases and 5 bases, there was a span of 9 bases. CDR3 coding DNA: TGCAGCGTTGAAATGGGAGAGGAGACCCAGTACTTC. The encoded protein is CSVEMGEETQYF. The full variable domain, completed using reference TRBV29-1 and TRBJ2-5, is SAVISQKPSRDICQRGTSLTIQCQVDSQVTMMFWYRQQPGQSLTLIATANQGSEATYESGFVIDKFPISRPNLTFSTLTVSNMSPEDSSIYLCSVEMGEETQYFGPGTRLLVL.

The gene calls are TRBV10-3 and TRBJ1-5, with D possibly TRBD1 on 5 matching bases. Per the germline V gene, CDR1 is ENHRY and CDR2 is SYGVKD. V lost 5 bases to trimming and J lost 1 base, with 15 bases between them. There are 16 residues in the CDR3. CDR3 region: CAISSGPGRSNQPQHF. For the CDR3, the DNA is TGTGCCATCAGTAGCGGGCCAGGGAGAAGCAATCAGCCCCAGCATTTT.

This clone was detected once. The rearrangement uses TRBV9 and TRBJ2-2; a weak D match, TRBD1 (5 bases). V lost 0 bases and J lost 0, with 9 bases in between. The CDR3 runs to 16 residues. Germline loops: CDR1 SGDLS, CDR2 YYNGEE. The CDR3 DNA follows: TGTGCCAGCAGCGTAGCTCCGACAGCGAACACCGGGGAGCTGTTTTTT. This gives the protein CASSVAPTANTGELFF. The variable domain in full, completed from reference TRBV9 and TRBJ2-2, reads DSGVTQTPKHLITATGQRVTLRCSPRSGDLSVYWYQQSLDQGLQFLIQYYNGEERAKGNILERFSAQQFPDLHSELNLSSLELGDSALYFCASSVAPTANTGELFFGEGSRLTVL.

V usage is TRBV5-1 and J usage is TRBJ2-3; 8 bases agree with TRBD2. Germline values: CDR1 SGHRS, CDR2 YFSETQ. Germline trimming cut 0 bases from V and 4 bases from J; bases unmatched to any gene: 4. CDR3 length equals 15 residues. This chain's CDR3 is CASSLGSGGPDTQYF. The CDR3 bases are TGCGCCAGCAGCTTGGGATCGGGGGGGCCAGATACGCAGTATTTT.

This clone was recorded a few times. This chain links TRBV5-4 with TRBJ2-5, with 11 bases lining up with TRBD1. The V and J ends lost 0 bases and 7 bases, in that order; junction bases with no gene match: 5. The CDR3 has 15 residues. Germline lookup yields CDR1 SGHNT and CDR2 YYREEE (reference sequence). In DNA form, the CDR3 reads TGTGCCAGCAGCTTGGATCCGGGACAGGGGGGGACCCAGTACTTC. It codes for CASSLDPGQGGTQYF.

This rearrangement joins TRBV11-3 to TRBJ1-1, with 11 nucleotides matching TRBD1. Germline V gives CDR1 SGHNT, CDR2 YENEEA. The CDR3 contains 15 residues. Trimming removed 5 bases from V and 5 bases from J; junction bases left unmatched: 7. Written as DNA, the CDR3 is TGTGCCAGCAGCGCGTCGGGACAGGGGGAAACTGAAGCTTTCTTT. Amino acids: CASSASGQGETEAFF.

The chain links TRBV4-2 to TRBJ2-7; TRBD1 aligns across 7 bases. The trim removed 2 bases at V and 2 bases at J, leaving 6 bases unmatched. The CDR3 extends over 15 amino acids. Germline V gives CDR1 LGHNA, CDR2 YNFKEQ. The CDR3, as DNA: TGTGCCAGCAGCCAATTCACAGGGGACCCCTACGAGCAGTACTTC. Its protein product is CASSQFTGDPYEQYF.

The genes are TRBV5-5 and TRBJ1-3; D is ambiguous. This CDR3 contains 16 residues. Germline V gene lookup returns CDR1 SGHKS and CDR2 YYEKEE (reference sequence). V was clipped by 1 base and J by 2 bases, with 13 bases between them. The CDR3 coding sequence is TGTGCCAGCAGCTTGTTTTGGATCGAGGCTGGAAACACCATATATTTT. Its protein product is CASSLFWIEAGNTIYF. Complete variable domain (other parts from reference TRBV5-5 and TRBJ1-3): DAGVTQSPTHLIKTRGQQVTLRCSPISGHKSVSWYQQVLGQGPQFIFQYYEKEERGRGNFPDRFSARQFPNYSSELNVNALLLGDSALYLCASSLFWIEAGNTIYFGEGSWLTVV.

This clone was seen only once. The V and J genes are TRBV18 and TRBJ2-1; D is uncertain. The length of the CDR3 is 15 residues. The V gene lost 2 bases and the J gene lost 4 bases, with 12 bases spanning the gap. Germline V gene lookup returns CDR1 KGHSH and CDR2 LQKENI. For the CDR3, the DNA is TGTGCCAGCTCACCAAAGGCCGTGGAGTACAATGAGCAGTTCTTC. This gives the protein CASSPKAVEYNEQFF. Full variable domain (remainder filled in from reference TRBV18 and TRBJ2-1): NAGVMQNPRHLVRRRGQEARLRCSPMKGHSHVYWYRQLPEEGLKFMVYLQKENIIDESGMPKERFSAEFPKEGPSILRIQQVVRGDSAAYFCASSPKAVEYNEQFFGPGTRLTVL.

The gene calls are TRBV7-9 and TRBJ2-7, with D possibly matching TRBD1 (5 bases). CDR3 size: 12 residues. V was clipped by 5 bases and J by 7 bases, with 12 bases between them. The germline V gene encodes CDR1 SEHNR and CDR2 FQNEAQ (reference sequence). The CDR3, as DNA: TGTGCCAGCAGCCACATGGGGCCTGAGCAGTACTTC. It is translated as CASSHMGPEQYF.

This rearrangement joins TRBV11-2 to TRBJ1-1; D may be TRBD1 (6 bases). Germline V CDR1 and CDR2: SGHAT, FQNNGV. V was cut by 2 bases and J by 4 bases, with 26 bases left in between. The CDR3 runs to 19 residues. CDR3: CASSLRHRDTRLGGTEAFF. The CDR3 nucleotides are TGTGCCAGCAGCTTACGCCACCGGGACACCCGACTTGGCGGCACTGAAGCTTTCTTT.

This clone has just one count. The chain combines TRBV5-5 with TRBJ2-7, with D perhaps TRBD2 (5 bases). From germline, CDR1 is SGHKS and CDR2 YYEKEE (reference sequence). The CDR3 loop spans 13 amino acids. Trimming cost V 4 bases and J 5 bases, with 13 bases left between them. In DNA form, the CDR3 reads TGTGCCAGCAGCGGAGGTAGAGTCAACGAGCAGTACTTC. It specifies CASSGGRVNEQYF.